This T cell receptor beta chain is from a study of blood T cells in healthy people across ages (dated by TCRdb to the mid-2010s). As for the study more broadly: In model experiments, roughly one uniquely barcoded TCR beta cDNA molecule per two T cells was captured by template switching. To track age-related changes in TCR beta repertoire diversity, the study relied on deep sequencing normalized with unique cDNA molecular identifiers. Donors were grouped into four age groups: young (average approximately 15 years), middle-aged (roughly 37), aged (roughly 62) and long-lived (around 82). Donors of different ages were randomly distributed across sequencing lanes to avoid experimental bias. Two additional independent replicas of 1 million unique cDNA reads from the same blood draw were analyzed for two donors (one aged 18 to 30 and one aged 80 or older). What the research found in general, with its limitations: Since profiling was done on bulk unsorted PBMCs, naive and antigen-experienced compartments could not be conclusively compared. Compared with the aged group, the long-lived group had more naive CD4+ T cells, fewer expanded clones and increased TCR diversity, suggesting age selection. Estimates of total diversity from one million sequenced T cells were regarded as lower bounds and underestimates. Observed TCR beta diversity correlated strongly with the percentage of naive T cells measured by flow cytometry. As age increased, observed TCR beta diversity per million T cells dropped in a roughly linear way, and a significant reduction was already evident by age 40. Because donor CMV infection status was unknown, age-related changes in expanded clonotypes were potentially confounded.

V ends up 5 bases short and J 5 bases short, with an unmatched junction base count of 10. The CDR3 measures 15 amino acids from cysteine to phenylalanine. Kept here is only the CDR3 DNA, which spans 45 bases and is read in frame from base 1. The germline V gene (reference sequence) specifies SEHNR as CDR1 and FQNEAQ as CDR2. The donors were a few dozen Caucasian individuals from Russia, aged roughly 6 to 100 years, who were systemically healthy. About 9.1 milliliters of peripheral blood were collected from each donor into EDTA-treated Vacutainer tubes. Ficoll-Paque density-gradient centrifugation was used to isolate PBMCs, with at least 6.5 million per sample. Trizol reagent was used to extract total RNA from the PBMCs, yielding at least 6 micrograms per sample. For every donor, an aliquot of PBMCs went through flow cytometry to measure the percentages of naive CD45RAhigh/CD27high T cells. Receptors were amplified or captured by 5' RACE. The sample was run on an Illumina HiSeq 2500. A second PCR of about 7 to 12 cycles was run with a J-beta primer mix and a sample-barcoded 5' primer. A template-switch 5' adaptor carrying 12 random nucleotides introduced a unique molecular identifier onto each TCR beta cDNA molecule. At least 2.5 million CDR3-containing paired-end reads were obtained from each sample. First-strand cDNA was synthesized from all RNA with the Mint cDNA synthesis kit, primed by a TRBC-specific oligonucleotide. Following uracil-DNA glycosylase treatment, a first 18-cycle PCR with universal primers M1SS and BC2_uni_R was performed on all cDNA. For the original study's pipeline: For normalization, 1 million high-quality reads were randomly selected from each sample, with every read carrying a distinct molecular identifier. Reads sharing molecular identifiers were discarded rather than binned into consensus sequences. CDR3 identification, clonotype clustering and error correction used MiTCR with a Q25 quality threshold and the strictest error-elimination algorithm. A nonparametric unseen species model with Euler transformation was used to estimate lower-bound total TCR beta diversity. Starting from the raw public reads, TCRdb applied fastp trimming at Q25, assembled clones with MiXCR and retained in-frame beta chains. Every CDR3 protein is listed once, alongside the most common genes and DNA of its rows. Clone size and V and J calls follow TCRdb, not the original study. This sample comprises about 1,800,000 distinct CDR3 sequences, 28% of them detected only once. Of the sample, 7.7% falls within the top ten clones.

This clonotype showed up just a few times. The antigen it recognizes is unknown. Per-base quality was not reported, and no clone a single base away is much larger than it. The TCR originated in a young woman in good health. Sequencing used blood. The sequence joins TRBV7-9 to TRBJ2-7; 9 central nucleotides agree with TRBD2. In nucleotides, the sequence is TGTGCCAGCAGCAGAACAGCGGGAGGCACTAACGAGCAGTACTTC. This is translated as CASSRTAGGTNEQYF.